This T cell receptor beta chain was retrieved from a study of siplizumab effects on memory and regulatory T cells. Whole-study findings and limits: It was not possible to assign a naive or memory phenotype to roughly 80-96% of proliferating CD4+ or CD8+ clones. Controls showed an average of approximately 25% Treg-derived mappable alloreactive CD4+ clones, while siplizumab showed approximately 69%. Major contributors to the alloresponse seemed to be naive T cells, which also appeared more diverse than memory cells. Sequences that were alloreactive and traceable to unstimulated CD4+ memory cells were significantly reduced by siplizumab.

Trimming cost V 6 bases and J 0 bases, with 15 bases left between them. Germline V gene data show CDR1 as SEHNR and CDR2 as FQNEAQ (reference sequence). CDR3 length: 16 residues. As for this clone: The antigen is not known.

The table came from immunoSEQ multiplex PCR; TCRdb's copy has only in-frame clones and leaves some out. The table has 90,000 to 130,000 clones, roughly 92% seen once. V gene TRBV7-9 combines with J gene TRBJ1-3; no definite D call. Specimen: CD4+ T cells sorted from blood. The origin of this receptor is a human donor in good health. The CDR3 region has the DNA TGTGCCAGCAGTCGACTCGTACCGGGCTCTGGAAACACCATATATTTT. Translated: CASSRLVPGSGNTIYF. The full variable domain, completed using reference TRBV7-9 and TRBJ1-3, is DTGVSQNPRHKITKRGQNVTFRCDPISEHNRLYWYRQTLGQGPEFLTYFQNEAQLEKSRLLSDRFSAERPKGSFSTLEIQRTEQGDSAMYLCASSRLVPGSGNTIYFGEGSWLTVV.